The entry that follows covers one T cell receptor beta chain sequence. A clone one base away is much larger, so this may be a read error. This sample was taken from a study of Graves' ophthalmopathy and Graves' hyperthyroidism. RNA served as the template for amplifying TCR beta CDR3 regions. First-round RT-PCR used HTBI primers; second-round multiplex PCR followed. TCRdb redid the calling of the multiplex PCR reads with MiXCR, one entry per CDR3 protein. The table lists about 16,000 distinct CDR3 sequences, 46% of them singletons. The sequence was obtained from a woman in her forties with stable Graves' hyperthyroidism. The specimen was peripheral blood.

The CDR3 sequence: CASSFDRLEEQYF. CDR3 nucleotide sequence: TGTGCCAGCAGCTTTGACAGATTGGAGGAGCAGTACTTC. The V call is TRBV11-2, the J call TRBJ2-7; D possibly corresponds to TRBD1 (5 bases). The V gene lost 3 bases and the J gene lost 7 bases, with 13 bases spanning the gap. The CDR3 has 13 residues. Per germline, CDR1 SGHAT and CDR2 FQNNGV.